A single sample gave rise to the 2 T cell receptor beta chains below, sequenced in a study of T cells in localized non-small cell lung cancer. Profiled with immunoSEQ multiplex PCR; TCRdb holds only in-frame clones, not every one. In the table there are around 26,000 clones, 81% of which are singletons. This material consisted of peripheral blood, taken before any cancer treatment. The receptors were sampled from a man aged 40-75 years with stage III squamous cell lung carcinoma.

The genes are TRBV29-1 and TRBJ2-1; D gene unclear. The CDR3 is made up of 12 amino acids. Germline V gene sequence: CDR1 SQVTM, CDR2 ANQGSEA. V dropped 3 bases and J dropped 9 bases, with 12 bases sitting between them. As DNA, the CDR3 is TGCAGCGTTGATCCAGAGCTCGGTGAGCAGTTCTTC. It yields the protein CSVDPELGEQFF.

This chain uses TRBV5-1 with TRBJ2-1; 10 bases are a match to TRBD2. The CDR3 consists of 15 residues. Germline assignment: CDR1 SGHRS and CDR2 YFSETQ. V was pared by 5 bases and J by 5 bases, with 7 bases of the junction left unmatched. The CDR3 nucleotides read TGCGCCAGCAGTCCCGGGACTAGCGTTAACAATGAGCAGTTCTTC. This translates into CASSPGTSVNNEQFF.